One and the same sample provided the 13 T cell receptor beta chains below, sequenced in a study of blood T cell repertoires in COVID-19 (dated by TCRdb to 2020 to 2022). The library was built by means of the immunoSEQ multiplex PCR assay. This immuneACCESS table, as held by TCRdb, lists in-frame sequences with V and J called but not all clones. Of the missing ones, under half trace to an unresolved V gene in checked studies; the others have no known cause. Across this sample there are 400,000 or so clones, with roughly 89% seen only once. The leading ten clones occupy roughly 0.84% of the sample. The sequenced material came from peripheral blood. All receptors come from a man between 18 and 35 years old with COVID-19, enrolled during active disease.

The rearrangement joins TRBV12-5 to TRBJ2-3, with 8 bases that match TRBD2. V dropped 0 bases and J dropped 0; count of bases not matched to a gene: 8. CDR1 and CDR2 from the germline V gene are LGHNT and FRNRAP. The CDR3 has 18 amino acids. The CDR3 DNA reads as TGTGCTAGTGGTTTGGTACCCCGTTCGGGGGGGAGCACAGATACGCAGTATTTT. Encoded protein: CASGLVPRSGGSTDTQYF. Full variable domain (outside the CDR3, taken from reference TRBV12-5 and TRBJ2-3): DARVTQTPRHKVTEMGQEVTMRCQPILGHNTVFWYRQTMMQGLELLAYFRNRAPLDDSGMPKDRFSAEMPDATLATLKIQPSEPRDSAVYFCASGLVPRSGGSTDTQYFGPGTRLTVL.

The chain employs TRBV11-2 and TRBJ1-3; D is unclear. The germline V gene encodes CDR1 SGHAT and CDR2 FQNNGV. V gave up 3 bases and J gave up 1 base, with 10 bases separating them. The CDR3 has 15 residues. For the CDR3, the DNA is TGTGCCAGCAGCTTCGGTTTTTCATCTGGAAACACCATATATTTT. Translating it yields CASSFGFSSGNTIYF.

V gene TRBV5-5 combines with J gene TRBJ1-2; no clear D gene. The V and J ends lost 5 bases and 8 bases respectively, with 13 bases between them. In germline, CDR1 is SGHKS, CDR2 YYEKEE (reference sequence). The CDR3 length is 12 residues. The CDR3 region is CASRNTVWGYTF. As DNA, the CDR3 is TGTGCCAGCAGAAATACAGTCTGGGGCTACACCTTC. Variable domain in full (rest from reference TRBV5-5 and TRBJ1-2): DAGVTQSPTHLIKTRGQQVTLRCSPISGHKSVSWYQQVLGQGPQFIFQYYEKEERGRGNFPDRFSARQFPNYSSELNVNALLLGDSALYLCASRNTVWGYTFGSGTRLTVV.

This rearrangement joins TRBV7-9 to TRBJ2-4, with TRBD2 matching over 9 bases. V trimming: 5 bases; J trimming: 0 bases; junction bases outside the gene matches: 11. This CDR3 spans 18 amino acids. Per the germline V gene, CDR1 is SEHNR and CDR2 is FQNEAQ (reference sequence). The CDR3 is CASSPRATSGSAKNIQYF. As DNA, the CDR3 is TGTGCCAGCAGCCCACGCGCTACTAGCGGGTCAGCCAAAAACATTCAGTACTTC.

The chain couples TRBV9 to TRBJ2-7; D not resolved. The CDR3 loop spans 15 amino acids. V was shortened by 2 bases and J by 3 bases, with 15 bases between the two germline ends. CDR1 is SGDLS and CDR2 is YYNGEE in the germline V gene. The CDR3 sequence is CASSVLGLEGYEQYF. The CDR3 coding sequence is TGTGCCAGCAGCGTGCTAGGATTGGAAGGCTACGAGCAGTACTTC.

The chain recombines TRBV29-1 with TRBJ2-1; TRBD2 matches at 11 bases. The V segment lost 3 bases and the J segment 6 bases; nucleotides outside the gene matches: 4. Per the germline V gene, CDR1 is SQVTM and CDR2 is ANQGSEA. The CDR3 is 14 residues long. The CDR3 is CSVDRSGGGNEQFF. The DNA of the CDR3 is TGCAGCGTTGACCGTAGCGGGGGGGGCAATGAGCAGTTCTTC.

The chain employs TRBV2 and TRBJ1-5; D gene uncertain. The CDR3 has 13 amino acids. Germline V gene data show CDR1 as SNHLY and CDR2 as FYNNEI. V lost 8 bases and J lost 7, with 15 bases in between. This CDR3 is CASSREREQPQHF. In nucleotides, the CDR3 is TGTGCCAGCTCGAGGGAGAGGGAACAGCCCCAGCATTTT.

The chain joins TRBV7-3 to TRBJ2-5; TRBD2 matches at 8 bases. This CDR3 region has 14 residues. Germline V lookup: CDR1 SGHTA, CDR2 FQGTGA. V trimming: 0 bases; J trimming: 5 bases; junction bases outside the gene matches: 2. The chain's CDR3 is CASSLTGTRETQYF. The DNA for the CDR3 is TGTGCCAGCAGCTTAACCGGGACTAGGGAGACCCAGTACTTC.

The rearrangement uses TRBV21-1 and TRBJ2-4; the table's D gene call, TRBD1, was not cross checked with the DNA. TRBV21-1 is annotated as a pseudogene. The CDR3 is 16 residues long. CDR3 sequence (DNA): TGTGCCAGCAGCCGAAATGACAGGGCAGCCAAAAACATTCAGTACTTC. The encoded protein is CASSRNDRAAKNIQYF.

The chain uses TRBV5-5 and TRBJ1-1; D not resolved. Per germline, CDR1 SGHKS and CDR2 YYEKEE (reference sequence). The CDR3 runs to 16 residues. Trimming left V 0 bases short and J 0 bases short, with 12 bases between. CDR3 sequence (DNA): TGTGCCAGCAGCTTGGGGGCCCATGGCTTGAACACTGAAGCTTTCTTT. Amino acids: CASSLGAHGLNTEAFF.

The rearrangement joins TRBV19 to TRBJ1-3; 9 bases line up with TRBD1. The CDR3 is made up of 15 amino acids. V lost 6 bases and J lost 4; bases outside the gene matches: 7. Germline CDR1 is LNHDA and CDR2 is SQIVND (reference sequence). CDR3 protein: CASSLQGAKGNTIYF. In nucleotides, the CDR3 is TGTGCCAGTAGCCTACAGGGGGCGAAAGGAAACACCATATATTTT.

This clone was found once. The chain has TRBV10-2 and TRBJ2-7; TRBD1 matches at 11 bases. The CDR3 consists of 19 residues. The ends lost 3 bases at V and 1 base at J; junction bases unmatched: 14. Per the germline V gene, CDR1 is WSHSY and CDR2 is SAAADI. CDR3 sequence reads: CASSDRTGGGYFMSYEQYF. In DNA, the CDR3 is TGCGCCAGCAGTGACAGGACAGGGGGCGGGTATTTTATGTCCTACGAGCAGTACTTC.

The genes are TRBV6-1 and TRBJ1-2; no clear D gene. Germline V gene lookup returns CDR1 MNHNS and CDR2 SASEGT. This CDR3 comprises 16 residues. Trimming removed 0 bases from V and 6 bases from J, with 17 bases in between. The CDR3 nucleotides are TGTGCCAGCAGTGAAGCGCTTATCTGGGAGTTCCATGGCTACACCTTC. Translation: CASSEALIWEFHGYTF.